This T cell receptor (beta chain) was identified during a study of CD8 T cells in Susac syndrome (dated by TCRdb to between 2018 and 2021). For the study in its entirety: The study used repertoire sequencing to test whether antigen drove CD8+ T cell activation and differentiation in Susac syndrome. CD8+ T cell repertoire clonality was compared between some 12 healthy donors, approximately 14 Susac syndrome patients and 15 multiple sclerosis patients. On the study overall, not on this receptor specifically: The number of individuals in the TCR sequencing and HLA analysis was recognized as being relatively small.

RNA was extracted using the RNeasy kit, and about 0.5 to 1 ug of the RNA was reverse transcribed with random hexamers. The immunoSEQ multiplex PCR assay, which covers 54 Vbeta and 13 Jbeta segments, was used to amplify TCR beta CDR3 regions. Bias from PCR amplification was corrected by using a synthetic template baseline for primer optimization and for computational correction. In the source study's methods: Only productive sequences were kept, with reads annotated to V, D and J genes according to IMGT and analyzed in immunoSEQ Analyzer. To calculate clonality, Shannon entropy was normalized by log2 of the number of productive unique sequences and then subtracted from one. Public and private clones were assessed among the 100 most prevalent clones of each patient and control. A clone was defined as Susac-specific if it was absent from the healthy and MS cohorts, from over a thousand published viral clones and from other ImmuneACCESS disease sequences. In TCRdb, the public reads were trimmed at Q25 with fastp and aligned with MiXCR, with productive beta chains retained. Rows merge per CDR3 protein into single entries with the most common DNA and genes. None of the V and J calls come from the authors' own analysis; TCRdb made them. In this sample the table shows 400,000 or so distinct CDR3 sequences, 75% to 90% of which occur a single time. Roughly 0.1% of the sample rests with the top ten.

Peripheral blood CD8+ and CD4+ T cells from healthy donors, Susac syndrome patients and multiple sclerosis patients were profiled using high-throughput TCR beta sequencing. Treatment-naive patients with stable or active relapsing-remitting disease fulfilling revised McDonald criteria were used as multiple sclerosis controls. Bulk CD8+ and CD4+ T cells were purified by magnetic negative isolation, while CD8+ TEMRA cells were enriched using FACS. Blood was drawn into EDTA tubes, processed within 24 hours, and PBMCs were isolated by density gradient centrifugation. PBMCs intended for TCR sequencing were cryopreserved in liquid nitrogen and were subsequently thawed in a 37 degrees C water bath. A purity of at least 90% was achieved for sorted or isolated CD4+, CD8+ and CD8+ TEMRA cells. This clonotype appeared once. The antigen this receptor binds is unknown. No much larger clonotype is one base removed from it; base qualities were not supplied. A single read offers scant evidence.

The germline V gene gives CDR1 as MGHRA and CDR2 as YSYEKL. There are 14 amino acids in the CDR3, from cysteine to phenylalanine inclusive. Of all the DNA, just the CDR3 is kept, 42 bases in frame from base 1. V is pared back by 0 bases and J by 7 bases, with 10 bases lying between the germline termini. This sequence was found in a human donor with multiple sclerosis. Material for sequencing was CD8+ T cells from PBMCs. The rearranged chain carries TRBV4-1 and TRBJ2-1; a tentative D match to TRBD2 spans 6 bases. At the DNA level, the sequence is TGCGCCAGCAGCCAAGATCTTGGAGGGAATGAGCAGTTCTTC. The resulting protein is CASSQDLGGNEQFF.